The source of this T cell receptor beta chain is a study of cytomegalovirus exposure and HLA in healthy donors. Looking at the study overall: T cells numbering some 170 million yielded some 120 million unique TCR beta sequences in an earlier analysis. Of the donors genotyped, several hundred in all, around 77% fell in the Caucasian-associated ancestry cluster. Findings of the study overall: Several of the most significant clusters appeared, in a later analysis, to be linked to common viral pathogens.

Only one count was recorded for this clone. The antigen remains unidentified. 13 Jbeta primers and 60 Vbeta primers were used for the PCR. The method was immunoSEQ multiplex PCR; TCRdb's version includes in-frame clones alone and lacks a portion of them. The sample has 150,000 to 200,000 clones, 79% seen once; the top ten hold 2% to 2.5%. The receptor was derived from a man aged 35 to 55 in good health and CMV-seronegative. Material for sequencing was PBMCs.

The CDR3 loop is CASSPPVRETQYF. The DNA for the CDR3 is TGTGCCAGCTCACCACCCGTGAGGGAGACCCAGTACTTC. V gene TRBV18 combines with J gene TRBJ2-5; D gene unclear. The V end lost 0 bases, the J end lost 5 bases, and 7 bases lay between the germline ends. Germline V CDR1 and CDR2: KGHSH, LQKENI. This CDR3 comprises 13 residues.